These T cell receptor beta chains were read from a single sample in a study of T-cell memory formation after mild COVID-19. TCRdb used MiXCR to reprocess the 5' RACE reads, holding one entry per CDR3 protein. This table holds under 600,000 distinct CDR3 sequences, less than 25% found once. Sequenced: PBMCs or a T cell subset sorted from them (not recorded which). The origin of the receptors is an adult woman who had mild COVID-19 (a few samples of this study predate the infection). Cell type and time point are not known. Each CDR3 is given with its conserved first and last residue. The D gene is left open where the match is weak. Size is omitted from some rows. Given values are once, few, many or a class for expanded clones.

>TRBV5-6|.|.|TRBJ2-2
TGTGCCAGCAGCGGAGGGACCGTCACCGGGGAGCTGTTTTTT
CASSGGTVTGELFF
>TRBV6-5|few|.|TRBJ1-1
TGTGCCAGCCGTAACGGGTGGGTGAACACTGAAGCTTTCTTT
CASRNGWVNTEAFF
>TRBV9|few|TRBD1|TRBJ1-1
TGTGCCAGCAGCATAGGACAGGGAACTGAAGCTTTCTTT
CASSIGQGTEAFF
>TRBV14|few|.|TRBJ2-1
TGTGCCAGCAGCCAGCAAATTGGAACTGGATGGGGTGAGCAGTTCTTC
CASSQQIGTGWGEQFF
>TRBV29-1|few|TRBD1|TRBJ1-2
TGCAGCGTTGAAAACCCCATCACAGGGGACTATGGCTACACCTTC
CSVENPITGDYGYTF
>TRBV9|few|.|TRBJ1-2
TGTGCCAGCAGCAAATCCTCCAGGGGAGGGGACTATGGCTACACCTTC
CASSKSSRGGDYGYTF
>TRBV24-1|.|.|TRBJ2-3
TGTGCCACCAGTGATTTGGGGATTGAGGGCACAGATACGCAGTATTTT
CATSDLGIEGTDTQYF
>TRBV11-1|.|TRBD1|TRBJ2-1
TGTGCCAGCAGCTCCGACAGGGCGAGGGGCAATGAGCAGTTCTTC
CASSSDRARGNEQFF
>TRBV19|few|TRBD1|TRBJ1-2
TGTGCCAGTAGTATCAGGACAGGGACCTATGGCTACACCTTC
CASSIRTGTYGYTF
>TRBV30|few|.|TRBJ2-1
TGTGCCTGGAGTTCCCTCGACCGGTATGAGCAGTTCTTC
CAWSSLDRYEQFF
>TRBV4-1|few|.|TRBJ2-1
TGCGCCAGCAGCCAGGGTTACTCCTACAATGAGCAGTTCTTC
CASSQGYSYNEQFF
>TRBV20-1|.|.|TRBJ1-1
TGCAGTGCTAGAGTAGGGGGGAGCGGGAACACTGAAGCTTTCTTT
CSARVGGSGNTEAFF
>TRBV9|.|TRBD2|TRBJ2-7
TGTGCCAGCAGCGTCGGACTAGCGACAACTTCCACCGACGAGCAGTACTTC
CASSVGLATTSTDEQYF
>TRBV7-7|.|TRBD1|TRBJ2-3
TGTGCCAGCAGCTTATTCGGTCCCTCCGGGACAGGGGGGGGCCAGTATTTT
CASSLFGPSGTGGGQYF
>TRBV24-1|.|TRBD2|TRBJ2-1
TGTGCCACCAGTGATCCCGCCCCAGCGGGAGCCTACAATGAGCAGTTCTTC
CATSDPAPAGAYNEQFF
>TRBV6-6|few|.|TRBJ2-7
TGTGCCAGCAGTTACTTCCGGGACAAAGCGTACGAGCAGTACTTC
CASSYFRDKAYEQYF
>TRBV19|.|TRBD2|TRBJ2-1
TGTGCCAGTAGTATCTTAGAGGGACTAGTGATTTGGCAGTTCTTC
CASSILEGLVIWQFF
>TRBV6-5|few|.|TRBJ1-1
TGTGCCAGCAGCCAGTTGGGGGGCACTGAAGCTTTCTTT
CASSQLGGTEAFF
>TRBV12-3/TRBV12-4|few|TRBD2|TRBJ2-4
TGTGCCAGCAGTCAAGCGGGGGGTCTAGCCAAAAACATTCAGTACTTC
CASSQAGGLAKNIQYF
>TRBV9|few|TRBD1|TRBJ2-7
TGTGCCAGCAGCGTAGGGACAGGGATCTACGAGCAGTACTTC
CASSVGTGIYEQYF
>TRBV10-3|.|.|TRBJ1-3
TGTGCCATCAGCGCGACAGAAGATGGAAACACCATATATTTT
CAISATEDGNTIYF
>TRBV6-2/TRBV6-3|few|TRBD2|TRBJ2-7
TGTGCCAGCAGTTCGACTAGCGGGAGACACTACGAGCAGTACTTC
CASSSTSGRHYEQYF
>TRBV7-2|.|.|TRBJ1-2
TGTGCCAGCAGCTTAGGCGTCGGAAACTATGGCTACACCTTC
CASSLGVGNYGYTF
>TRBV6-2/TRBV6-3|.|.|TRBJ1-5
TGTGCCAGCAGGGGGGGCGGCGATAGCAATCAGCCCCAGCATTTT
CASRGGGDSNQPQHF
>TRBV24-1|few|TRBD1|TRBJ2-5
TGTGCCACATCCGGGACAGGGGTCGAGACCCAGTACTTC
CATSGTGVETQYF
>TRBV9|.|.|TRBJ2-2
TGTGCCAGCAGCCCCGGAGTGTTGGCCGGGGAGCTGTTTTTT
CASSPGVLAGELFF
>TRBV11-2|few|.|TRBJ2-1
TGTGCCAGCAGCCTACCCAGAGTTCTACGGGGGATACGGGAGCAGTTCTTC
CASSLPRVLRGIREQFF
>TRBV7-7|many|.|TRBJ2-1
TGTGCCAGCAGCTTAGTGTGGGCAGGGGCAAATGAGCAGTTCTTC
CASSLVWAGANEQFF
>TRBV20-1|few|.|TRBJ2-1
TGCAGTGGATGGGGGGGCTTAGAGCAGTTCTTC
CSGWGGLEQFF
>TRBV18|.|.|TRBJ2-7
TGTGCCAGCTCACCACAGATCGGACGGGGGGCTGGAGAGCAGTACTTC
CASSPQIGRGAGEQYF
>TRBV9|.|TRBD2|TRBJ2-5
TGTGCCAGCAGCGCCGGGACTAGCGGGGGGAGGTTCCAAGAGACCCAGTACTTC
CASSAGTSGGRFQETQYF
>TRBV24-1|.|.|TRBJ2-6
TGTGCCACCAGTGATGGGTTTGGCAGGGCTGGGGCCAACGTCCTGACTTTC
CATSDGFGRAGANVLTF